This TCR beta chain was identified in a study of radiotherapy plus CTLA-4 blockade in lung cancer. Study results and caveats: The study found tumor-derived TCR clones expanded in blood after radiotherapy plus ipilimumab. Early clonal dynamics of blood T cells, together with interferon-beta, were reported as the best response predictor.

Of note for this clone: Antigen: not known.

Assay used: immunoSEQ multiplex PCR; TCRdb lists only in-frame clones, some missing. This repertoire shows about 50,000 clones, roughly 84% found once; its top ten account for around 30%. The V and J ends lost 1 base and 3 bases respectively, with 12 bases between them. The CDR3 spans 15 residues. The germline gives CDR1 SGHNT, CDR2 YYREEE (reference sequence). This chain joins TRBV5-4 and TRBJ2-3; D not resolved. The source of this sequence is a human donor with non-small cell lung cancer whose response to radiotherapy plus ipilimumab could not be evaluated. The specimen comprised peripheral blood, sampled from a patient treated with radiotherapy plus ipilimumab. CDR3: CASSLSPRSTDTQYF. As DNA, the CDR3 is TGTGCCAGCAGCTTGAGTCCCAGGTCTACAGATACGCAGTATTTT.